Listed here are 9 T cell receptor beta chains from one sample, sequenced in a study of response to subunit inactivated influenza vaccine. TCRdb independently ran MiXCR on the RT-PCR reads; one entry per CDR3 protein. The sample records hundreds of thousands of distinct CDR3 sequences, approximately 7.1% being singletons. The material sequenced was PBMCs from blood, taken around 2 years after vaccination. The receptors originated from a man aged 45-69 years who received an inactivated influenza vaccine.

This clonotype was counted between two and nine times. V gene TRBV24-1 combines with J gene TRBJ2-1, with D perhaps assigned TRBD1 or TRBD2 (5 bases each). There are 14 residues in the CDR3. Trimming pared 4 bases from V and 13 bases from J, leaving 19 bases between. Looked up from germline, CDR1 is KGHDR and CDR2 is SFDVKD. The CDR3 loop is CATSDPVRDQAQFF. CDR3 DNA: TGTGCCACCAGTGACCCCGTGAGGGACCAGGCCCAGTTCTTC.

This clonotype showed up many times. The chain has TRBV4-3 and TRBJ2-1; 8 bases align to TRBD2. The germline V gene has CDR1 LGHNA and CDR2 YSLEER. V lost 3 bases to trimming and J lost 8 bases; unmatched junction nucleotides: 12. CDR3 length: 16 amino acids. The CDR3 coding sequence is TGCGCCAGCAGCCAGATTACTAGCGGCAAAAGCCATGAGCAGTTCTTC. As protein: CASSQITSGKSHEQFF.

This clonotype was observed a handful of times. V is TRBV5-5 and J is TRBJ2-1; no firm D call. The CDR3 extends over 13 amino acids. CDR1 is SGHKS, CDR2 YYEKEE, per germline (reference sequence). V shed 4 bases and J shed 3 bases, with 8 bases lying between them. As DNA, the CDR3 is TGTGCCAGCAGCCCTAGTCGCTACAATGAGCAGTTCTTC. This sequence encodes CASSPSRYNEQFF.

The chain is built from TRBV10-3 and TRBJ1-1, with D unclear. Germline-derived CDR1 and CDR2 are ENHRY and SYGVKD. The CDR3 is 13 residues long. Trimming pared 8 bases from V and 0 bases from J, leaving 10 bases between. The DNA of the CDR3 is TGTGCCATCCGGTCCTACATGAACACTGAAGCTTTCTTT. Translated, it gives CAIRSYMNTEAFF.

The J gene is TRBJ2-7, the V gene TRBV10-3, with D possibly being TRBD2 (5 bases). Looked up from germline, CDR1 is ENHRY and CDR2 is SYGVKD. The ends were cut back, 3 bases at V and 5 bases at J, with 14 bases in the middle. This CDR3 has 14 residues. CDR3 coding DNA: TGTGCCATCAGTGAACTGGGAGCATTCGACGAGCAGTACTTC. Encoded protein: CAISELGAFDEQYF.

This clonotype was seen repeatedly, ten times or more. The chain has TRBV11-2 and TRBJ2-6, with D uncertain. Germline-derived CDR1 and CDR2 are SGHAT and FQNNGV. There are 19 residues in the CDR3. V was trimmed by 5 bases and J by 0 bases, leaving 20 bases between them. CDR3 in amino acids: CASSPSGSQYVSGANVLTF. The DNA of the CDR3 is TGTGCCAGCAGCCCTTCCGGAAGTCAGTACGTCTCTGGGGCCAACGTCCTGACTTTC.

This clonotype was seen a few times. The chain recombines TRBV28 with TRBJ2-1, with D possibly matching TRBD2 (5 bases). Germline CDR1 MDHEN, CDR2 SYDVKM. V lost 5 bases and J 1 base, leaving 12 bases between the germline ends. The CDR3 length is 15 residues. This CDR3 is CASSPLERSYNEQFF. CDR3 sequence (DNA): TGTGCCAGCAGTCCCCTTGAGCGGTCCTACAATGAGCAGTTCTTC. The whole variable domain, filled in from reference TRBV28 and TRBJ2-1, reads DVKVTQSSRYLVKRTGEKVFLECVQDMDHENMFWYRQDPGLGLRLIYFSYDVKMKEKGDIPEGYSVSREKKERFSLILESASTNQTSMYLCASSPLERSYNEQFFGPGTRLTVL.

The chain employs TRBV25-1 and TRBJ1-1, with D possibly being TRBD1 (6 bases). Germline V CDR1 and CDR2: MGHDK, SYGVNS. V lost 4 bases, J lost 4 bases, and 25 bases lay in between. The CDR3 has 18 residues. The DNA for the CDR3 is TGTGCCAGCAGTGGAGGGCTGGGGGCGGGAACTCGCGGCACTGAAGCTTTCTTT. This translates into CASSGGLGAGTRGTEAFF.

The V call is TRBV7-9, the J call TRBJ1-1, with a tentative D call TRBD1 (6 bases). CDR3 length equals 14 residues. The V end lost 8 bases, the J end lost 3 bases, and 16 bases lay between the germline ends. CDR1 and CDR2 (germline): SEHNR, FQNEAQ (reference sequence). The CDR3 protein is CASGEGGVHTEAFF. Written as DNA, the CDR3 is TGTGCCAGCGGAGAGGGGGGGGTTCACACTGAAGCTTTCTTT.